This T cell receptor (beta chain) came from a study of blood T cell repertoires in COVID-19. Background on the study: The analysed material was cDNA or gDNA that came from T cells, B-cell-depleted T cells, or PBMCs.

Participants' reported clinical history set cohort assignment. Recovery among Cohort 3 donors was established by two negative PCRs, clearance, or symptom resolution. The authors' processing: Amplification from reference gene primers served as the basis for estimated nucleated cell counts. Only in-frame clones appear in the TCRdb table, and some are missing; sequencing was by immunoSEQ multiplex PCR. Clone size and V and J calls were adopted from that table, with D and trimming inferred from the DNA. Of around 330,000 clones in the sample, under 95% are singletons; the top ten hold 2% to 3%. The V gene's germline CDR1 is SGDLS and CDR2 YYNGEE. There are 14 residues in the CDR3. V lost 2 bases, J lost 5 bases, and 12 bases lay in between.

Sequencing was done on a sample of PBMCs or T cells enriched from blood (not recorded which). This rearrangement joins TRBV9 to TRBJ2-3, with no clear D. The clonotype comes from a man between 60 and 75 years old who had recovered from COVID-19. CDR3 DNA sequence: TGTGCCAGCAGCGTCTCAGCTGCTAGAGATACGCAGTATTTT. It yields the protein CASSVSAARDTQYF.